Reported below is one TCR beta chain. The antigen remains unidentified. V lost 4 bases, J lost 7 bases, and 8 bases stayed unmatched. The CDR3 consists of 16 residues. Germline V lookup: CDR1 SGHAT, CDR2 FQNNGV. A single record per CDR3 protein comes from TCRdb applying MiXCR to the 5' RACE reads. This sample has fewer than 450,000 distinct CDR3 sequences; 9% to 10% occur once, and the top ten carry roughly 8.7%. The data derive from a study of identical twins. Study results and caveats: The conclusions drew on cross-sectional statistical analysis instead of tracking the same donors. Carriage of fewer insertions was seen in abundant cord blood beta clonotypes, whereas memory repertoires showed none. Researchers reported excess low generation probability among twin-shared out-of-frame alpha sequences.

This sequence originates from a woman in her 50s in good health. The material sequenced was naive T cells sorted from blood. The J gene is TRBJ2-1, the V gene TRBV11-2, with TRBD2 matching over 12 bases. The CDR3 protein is CASSSRLAGVSNEQFF. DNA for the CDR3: TGTGCCAGCAGCTCCCGACTAGCGGGAGTGAGTAATGAGCAGTTCTTC.